This entry features one T cell receptor beta chain sequence. This clonotype showed up just a few times. Its antigen target is currently unknown. No per-base quality is available; no much larger clone lies one base away. These data are taken from a study of robustness of blood B and T cell sequencing (dated by TCRdb to between 2017 and 2018). Notes on the research overall: The goal of the study was to find out how much peripheral blood is required to reliably describe the TCRbeta and IgG repertoires of an individual. In each of the approximately 10 independently drawn blood samples, TCRbeta and IgG repertoires were quantified. For technical replicates, two replicate TCRbeta cDNA libraries were prepared from one shared RNA pool that came from a single 10 ml draw. The investigation overall reported the following: Overlap of rare TCRbeta clonotypes did not improve with pooling tubes, implying much larger blood volumes would be needed to capture them. The 1,000 most abundant TCRbeta clonotypes from the pooled draws were detected in every single 10 ml sample. Immediate fractionation was required for EDTA tubes, so the use of EDTA tubes in multi-site collections was limited. TCRbeta rarefaction curves did not fully plateau, suggesting under-sequencing or many low-abundance clonotypes. Coverage of the top 10,000 TCRbeta clonotypes approached saturation when 3 or 4 tubes (roughly 29-45 ml blood) were combined. Evidence of cross-contamination, likely resulting from batch processing, was observed in one pair of TCRbeta libraries, and the UMI-sequence pairs shared between the two libraries were removed. Between the technical replicate libraries, nearly 95% of the top 10,000 TCRbeta clonotypes in one library were also present in the other library.

The library was generated by PCR. Sequencing instrument: Illumina MiSeq. SMARTScribe reverse transcriptase and a 5' template-switch oligo, by which a universal priming site was added, were used for cDNA synthesis. The template-switch oligo carried a 12-nucleotide random unique molecular identifier (UMI) that tagged each cDNA molecule. During reverse transcription, chain-specific reverse primers targeted TCRbeta transcripts. Uracil DNA glycosylase treatment was used to remove residual template-switch adapters, and a Qiagen MinElute kit was used to purify the cDNA. For the first PCR, KAPA HiFi HotStart ReadyMix was used for 23 cycles, with amplification split across four 50 ul reactions containing step-out primers. First-round PCR products were gel-purified before further amplification. Illumina Nextera adapters were attached in a second PCR of around 8 cycles, and the libraries were then purified and pooled. For each TCRbeta molecule, the UMI barcode was captured by a 50-nucleotide 5' read. The published analysis was carried out like this. Reads were grouped by UMI into consensus reads using the MIGEC toolkit. Forward and reverse consensus reads were merged with PEAR to produce final reads. Identical UMI-sequence pairs found in more than one library were treated as cross-sample contamination and removed by a custom decontamination script. MIGMAP, a wrapper around IgBLAST, was used to carry out V(D)J assignment and CDR3 extraction. A TCR clonotype was defined by an identical V gene, J gene and CDR3 amino acid sequence; no sequencing was done for CDR1 and CDR2. TCRdb cleaned the public reads at Q25 with fastp, built clones with MiXCR and kept in-frame beta chains. Rows merge per CDR3 protein into single entries with the most common DNA and genes. TCRdb, not the authors, supplied the V and J calls. In all, the sample holds around 3,200 distinct CDR3 sequences, and around three fifths of those were seen once. The ten largest make up around 27% of the sample.

TCRbeta repertoires were quantified from mRNA rather than genomic DNA, which captures expressed receptors. Leukocytes from the buffy coat were collected into Trizol, and RNA was extracted using the Direct-zol RNA MiniPrep Plus kit with no cell sorting. To separate plasma, buffy coat and red blood cells, EDTA blood tubes were immediately centrifuged at 4 degrees C. CDR1 and CDR2, looked up from the germline V gene (reference sequence), are DFQATT and SNEGSKA. The CDR3, from cysteine to phenylalanine, totals 14 residues. This entry keeps only the CDR3 DNA: 42 bases, framed from base 1. Unmatched junction bases come to 9, with V trimmed by 6 bases and J by 7 bases.

The sequencing input was peripheral blood. This sequence originates from a human donor in good health. Recombination linked TRBV20-1 to TRBJ1-2, and 12 junction bases match TRBD1. Read as DNA, the sequence is TGCAGTGCGGGCCAGGGGACAGGGGGCCTTGGCTACACCTTC. It translates as CSAGQGTGGLGYTF.